This T cell receptor beta chain was retrieved from a study of cytomegalovirus exposure and HLA in healthy donors. This CDR3 is 14 amino acids long. Germline loops: CDR1 GTSNPN, CDR2 SVGIG (reference sequence). V was clipped by 0 bases and J by 0 bases, with 9 bases between them. Primers included in the PCR were 60 Vbeta and 13 Jbeta primers. Produced via immunoSEQ multiplex PCR; TCRdb's table is partial and in-frame only. The sample includes about 91,000 clones, around 86% of them seen just once. Of note for this clone: Antigen: not known.

Study results and caveats: Later analysis reportedly placed an Asian-associated ancestry cluster below the roughly 640-donor mean in N-insertions.

Healthy bone marrow donors formed the donor group. At the time of sampling, donors were nominally healthy, though unrecorded immune exposures were likely. Sequencing was performed on PBMCs. V gene TRBV30 combines with J gene TRBJ2-7; D might be TRBD2 (7 bases). This clonotype was obtained from a man between 25 and 39 years old in good health and CMV-seropositive. The CDR3 is CAWSVGGLSYEQYF. The CDR3 DNA reads TGTGCCTGGAGTGTCGGGGGGCTCTCCTACGAGCAGTACTTC.